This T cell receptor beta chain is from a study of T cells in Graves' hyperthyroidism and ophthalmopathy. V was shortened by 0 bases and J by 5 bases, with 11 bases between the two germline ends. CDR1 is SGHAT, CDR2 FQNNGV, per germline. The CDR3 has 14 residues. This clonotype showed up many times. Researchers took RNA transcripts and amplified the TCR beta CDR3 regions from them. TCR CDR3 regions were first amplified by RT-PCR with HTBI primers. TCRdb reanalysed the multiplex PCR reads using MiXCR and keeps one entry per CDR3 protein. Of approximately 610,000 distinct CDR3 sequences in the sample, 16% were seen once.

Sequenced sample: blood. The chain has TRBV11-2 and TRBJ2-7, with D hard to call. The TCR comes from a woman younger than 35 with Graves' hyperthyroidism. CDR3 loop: CASSLELVQDEQYF. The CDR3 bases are TGTGCCAGCAGCTTAGAGTTGGTCCAGGACGAGCAGTACTTC.